The 4 T cell receptor beta chains given below trace back to one sample, sequenced in a study of blood T cells in healthy people across ages. With a J-beta primer mix and a sample-barcoded 5' primer, a second PCR ran about 7 to 11 cycles. Via MiXCR, TCRdb re-called the 5' RACE reads, giving one row per CDR3 protein. Of fewer than 1,000,000 distinct CDR3 sequences in the sample, 40% to 50% are singletons; the top ten hold around 18%. The sequencing input was blood. All receptors derive from a man aged 60 to 69 in good health.

Regarding this clonotype: At one end the junction does not follow the germline gene, possibly because of a read error. The V call is TRBV6-6, the J call TRBJ2-5, with D possibly being TRBD2 (6 bases). In germline, CDR1 is MNHNY, CDR2 SVGAGI (reference sequence). This CDR3 has 13 amino acids. CDR3 sequence reads: CASRGSHQETQYF. CDR3 nucleotides: TGTGCTTCACGGGGGTCCCACCAGGAGACCCAGTACTTC.

The rearrangement uses TRBV20-1 and TRBJ2-4; 7 nucleotides agree with TRBD1. CDR3 length: 13 amino acids. CDR1 is DFQATT and CDR2 is SNEGSKA in the germline V gene (reference sequence). Trimming cost V 6 bases and J 3 bases; bases outside gene matches: 5. The CDR3 spells CSAADRVKNIQYF. The CDR3 DNA reads TGCAGTGCCGCTGACAGGGTCAAAAACATTCAGTACTTC.

The V gene is TRBV6-2 or TRBV6-3, the J gene TRBJ1-1; D not certain. Germline loops: CDR1 MNHEY, CDR2 SVGEGT. The CDR3 has 15 amino acids. V lost 6 bases and J lost 0, with 14 bases in between. CDR3 sequence (DNA): TGTGCCAGCAGCCCCCTCGGGAGGCTGAACACTGAAGCTTTCTTT. Protein: CASSPLGRLNTEAFF.

The rearrangement joins TRBV18 to TRBJ1-6, with TRBD1 matching over 7 bases. Trimming removed 1 base from V and 5 bases from J; junction bases left unmatched: 5. Germline V gene lookup returns CDR1 KGHSH and CDR2 LQKENI. This CDR3 is 16 amino acids long. The CDR3 reads CASSPLRGRDNSPLHF. The DNA for the CDR3 is TGTGCCAGCTCACCACTTAGGGGGCGGGATAATTCACCCCTCCACTTT.